This entry lists 19 T cell receptor beta chains sequenced from one sample in a study of T cell responses to AZD1222 COVID-19 vaccine. Profiled with immunoSEQ multiplex PCR; TCRdb holds only in-frame clones, not every one. The sample lists under 150,000 clones, 90% seen once, with 7.2% in the top ten. Source: peripheral blood, taken on day 0 of AZD1222 vaccination. The receptors were sampled from an adult in good health.

The V gene is TRBV19, the J gene TRBJ2-2, with 15 bases aligning to TRBD2. Germline lookup yields CDR1 LNHDA and CDR2 SQIVND (reference sequence). V lost 4 bases to trimming and J lost 6 bases; unmatched junction nucleotides: 3. The CDR3 contains 16 residues. CDR3 sequence reads: CASSSGLAGGAGELFF. CDR3 nucleotides: TGTGCCAGTAGTAGCGGACTAGCGGGAGGGGCCGGGGAGCTGTTTTTT. The full variable domain, in which reference TRBV19 and TRBJ2-2 provide the parts outside the CDR3, is DGGITQSPKYLFRKEGQNVTLSCEQNLNHDAMYWYRQDPGQGLRLIYYSQIVNDFQKGDIAEGYSVSREKKESFPLTVTSAQKNPTAFYLCASSSGLAGGAGELFFGEGSRLTVL.

The rearrangement joins TRBV27 to TRBJ1-5; no definite D call. The CDR3 sequence is 14 residues long. Trimming removed 5 bases at V and 0 bases at J, with 8 bases between. The germline V gene has CDR1 MNHEY and CDR2 SMNVEV (reference sequence). The CDR3 sequence is CASSPIDSNQPQHF. The CDR3 nucleotides read TGTGCCAGCAGTCCCATAGATAGCAATCAGCCCCAGCATTTT.

The genes are TRBV20-1 and TRBJ2-1; 10 nucleotides align to TRBD2. Germline V gene sequence: CDR1 DFQATT, CDR2 SNEGSKA (reference sequence). This CDR3 has 15 amino acids. Trimming cost V 3 bases and J 9 bases; bases outside gene matches: 11. As DNA, the CDR3 is TGCAGTGCTAGTTCCCTAGCGGGAGCTAATCGTGAGCAGTTCTTC. Its translation: CSASSLAGANREQFF.

The V call is TRBV2, the J call TRBJ1-5; no reliable D call. Germline CDR1 SNHLY, CDR2 FYNNEI. V was clipped by 7 bases and J by 0 bases, with 7 bases between them. The CDR3 is 13 amino acids. The CDR3 bases are TGTGCCAGCAAATCCTATAGCAATCAGCCCCAGCATTTT. It encodes CASKSYSNQPQHF.

The rearrangement joins TRBV7-2 to TRBJ2-1, with 8 nucleotides matching TRBD2. The V gene's germline CDR1 is SGHTA and CDR2 FQGNSA. The CDR3 has 15 residues. V trimming: 3 bases; J trimming: 4 bases; junction bases outside the gene matches: 5. This CDR3 reads CASSFVSGIYNEQFF. As DNA, the CDR3 is TGTGCCAGCAGCTTCGTTAGCGGGATATACAATGAGCAGTTCTTC. The complete variable domain, with remaining parts taken from reference TRBV7-2 and TRBJ2-1, reads GAGVSQSPSNKVTEKGKDVELRCDPISGHTALYWYRQSLGQGLEFLIYFQGNSAPDKSGLPSDRFSAERTGGSVSTLTIQRTQQEDSAVYLCASSFVSGIYNEQFFGPGTRLTVL.

CDR3 loop: CASSLRLAGGEQYF. The CDR3 region has the DNA TGTGCCAGCAGCTTAAGACTAGCGGGAGGCGAGCAGTACTTC. J is TRBJ2-7 and V is TRBV7-2; 13 bases agree with TRBD2. This CDR3 is built from 14 residues. V lost 2 bases, J lost 6 bases, and 1 base stayed unmatched. Germline CDR1 and CDR2: SGHTA and FQGNSA.

The gene calls are TRBV18 and TRBJ2-7; 9 positions match TRBD1. V shed 5 bases and J 6 bases; nucleotides not matched to a gene: 14. The germline V gene encodes CDR1 KGHSH and CDR2 LQKENI. This CDR3 has 16 residues. The CDR3 reads CASSSLPRDRVSEQYF. CDR3 sequence (DNA): TGTGCCAGCTCATCTCTCCCCCGGGACAGGGTAAGCGAGCAGTACTTC. Full variable domain (outside the CDR3, taken from reference TRBV18 and TRBJ2-7): NAGVMQNPRHLVRRRGQEARLRCSPMKGHSHVYWYRQLPEEGLKFMVYLQKENIIDESGMPKERFSAEFPKEGPSILRIQQVVRGDSAAYFCASSSLPRDRVSEQYFGPGTRLTVT.

V gene TRBV10-1 combines with J gene TRBJ2-1, with 11 bases identical to TRBD2. The trim removed 3 bases at V and 4 bases at J, leaving 5 bases unmatched. The CDR3 loop spans 16 amino acids. Per the germline V gene, CDR1 is WNHNN and CDR2 is SYGVQD (reference sequence). The CDR3 nucleotides read TGCGCCAGCAGTGAATTACGACTAGCGGGATACAATGAGCAGTTCTTC. Amino acid sequence: CASSELRLAGYNEQFF.

This clone came up a few times. The rearrangement links TRBV5-6 to TRBJ2-7; D is uncertain. The CDR3 has 14 amino acids. The germline CDR1 and CDR2 sequences are SGHDT and YYEEEE. V was trimmed by 5 bases and J by 3 bases, leaving 15 bases between them. CDR3 region: CASSPFQVDYEQYF. Written as DNA, the CDR3 is TGTGCCAGCAGTCCCTTCCAGGTTGACTACGAGCAGTACTTC.

The V gene is TRBV7-2, the J gene TRBJ1-4, with D possibly being TRBD1 (5 bases). Trimming removed 2 bases at V and 5 bases at J, with 6 bases between. Germline-derived CDR1 and CDR2 are SGHTA and FQGNSA. The CDR3 contains 13 residues. The CDR3 reads CASSLKGNEKLFF. CDR3 bases: TGTGCCAGCAGCTTAAAGGGGAATGAAAAACTGTTTTTT.

This chain connects TRBV5-1 to TRBJ1-3; 7 bases fit TRBD1. V shed 0 bases, J shed 3 bases, and the junction held 3 bases outside the gene matches. This CDR3 is built from 15 residues. In germline, CDR1 is SGHRS, CDR2 YFSETQ. CDR3 loop: CASSLGDSIGNTIYF. CDR3 sequence (DNA): TGCGCCAGCAGCTTGGGGGACAGTATTGGAAACACCATATATTTT.

The chain combines TRBV27 with TRBJ2-7; tentative D call: TRBD2 (6 bases). The CDR3 runs to 15 residues. V gave up 0 bases and J gave up 1 base, with 10 bases separating them. The germline V gene encodes CDR1 MNHEY and CDR2 SMNVEV (reference sequence). The CDR3 DNA reads TGTGCCAGCAGTTTATCCGGGAGCCTGTCCTACGAGCAGTACTTC. Translated: CASSLSGSLSYEQYF.

The chain joins TRBV7-9 to TRBJ2-5, with TRBD1 as a possible D gene (6 bases). Trimming pared 4 bases from V and 2 bases from J, leaving 14 bases between. CDR3 length: 15 amino acids. Germline loops: CDR1 SEHNR, CDR2 FQNEAQ (reference sequence). CDR3 sequence (DNA): TGTGCCAGCAGCTCCGGGACAAGAGTGCAAGAGACCCAGTACTTC. Translated, it gives CASSSGTRVQETQYF.

The CDR3 spells CASSAGRLAPQHF. The CDR3 region has the DNA TGTGCCAGCAGTGCAGGGCGGCTGGCCCCTCAGCATTTT. The chain couples TRBV6-4 to TRBJ1-5; the D gene is possibly TRBD1 (5 bases). The CDR3 runs 13 residues. Trimming removed 4 bases from V and 13 bases from J, with 17 bases in between. Per the germline V gene, CDR1 is MRHNA and CDR2 is SNTAGT.

Details on this clone: Sequence at one end of the junction differs from germline and may be a read error. The V call is TRBV5-1, the J call TRBJ2-1, with D uncertain. This CDR3 comprises 14 residues. Germline V CDR1 and CDR2: SGHRS, YFSETQ. The CDR3, as DNA: TGCGCCAGCAGATTGGACCTAAGCTACAATGAGCAGTTCTTC. Translation: CASRLDLSYNEQFF.

The chain joins TRBV3-1 (or the pseudogene TRBV3-2) to TRBJ1-1; D call uncertain. The CDR3 runs 13 residues. Germline lookup yields CDR1 LGHDT and CDR2 YNNKEL (reference sequence). Trimming shortened V by 4 bases and J by 10 bases, and 16 bases separated the two germline ends. As DNA, the CDR3 is TGTGCCAGCAGCCGTTCAATTGAGGGAGGAGCTTTCTTT. Its translation: CASSRSIEGGAFF.

V and J are TRBV28 and TRBJ1-1, with D maybe TRBD1 (5 bases). Trimming stripped 6 bases from V and 4 bases from J, with 15 bases between. Germline V lookup: CDR1 MDHEN, CDR2 SYDVKM. The CDR3 sequence is 14 residues long. CDR3 in DNA: TGTGCCAGCAGAAGGGCAGGGCGGTCCACTGAAGCTTTCTTT. It yields the protein CASRRAGRSTEAFF. Full variable domain (missing parts from reference TRBV28 and TRBJ1-1): DVKVTQSSRYLVKRTGEKVFLECVQDMDHENMFWYRQDPGLGLRLIYFSYDVKMKEKGDIPEGYSVSREKKERFSLILESASTNQTSMYLCASRRAGRSTEAFFGQGTRLTVV.

V and J are TRBV2 and TRBJ2-1, with 11 positions matching TRBD2. There are 16 residues in the CDR3. J gave up 9 bases and V 4 bases, and 11 bases lay outside the gene matches. Looked up from germline, CDR1 is SNHLY and CDR2 is FYNNEI. This CDR3 is CASSGPLAGVFSEQFF. The DNA for the CDR3 is TGTGCCAGCAGTGGCCCACTAGCGGGAGTGTTCAGTGAGCAGTTCTTC.

V usage is TRBV27 and J usage is TRBJ1-1; no reliable D call. Germline V gene lookup returns CDR1 MNHEY and CDR2 SMNVEV (reference sequence). V lost 3 bases and J 0 bases, leaving 11 bases between the germline ends. The CDR3 has 15 residues. CDR3 amino acids: CASSLGPAMNTEAFF. The CDR3 nucleotides are TGTGCCAGCAGTTTGGGTCCTGCTATGAACACTGAAGCTTTCTTT.